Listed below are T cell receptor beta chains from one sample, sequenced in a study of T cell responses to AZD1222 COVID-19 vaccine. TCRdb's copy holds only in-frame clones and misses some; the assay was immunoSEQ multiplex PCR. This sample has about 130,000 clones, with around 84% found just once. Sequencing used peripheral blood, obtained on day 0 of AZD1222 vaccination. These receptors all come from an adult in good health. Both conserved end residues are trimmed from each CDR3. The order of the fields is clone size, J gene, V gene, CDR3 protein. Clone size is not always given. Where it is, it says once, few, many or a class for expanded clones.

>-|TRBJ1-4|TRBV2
ASSVGMREKLF
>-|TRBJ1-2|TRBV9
ASSVVGGSNYGYT
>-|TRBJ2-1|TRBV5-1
ASSFGVSLSYNEQF
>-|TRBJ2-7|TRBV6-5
ASSYSSGSSYEQY
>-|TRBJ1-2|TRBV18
ASSQGSGYT
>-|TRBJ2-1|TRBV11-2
ASSLVYNEQF
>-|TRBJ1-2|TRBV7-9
ASSFDPIQT
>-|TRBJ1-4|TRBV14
ASSLMGQGLF
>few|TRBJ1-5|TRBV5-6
ASSLIWGAYDQPQH
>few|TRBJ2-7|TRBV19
ASSIVTGSEQY
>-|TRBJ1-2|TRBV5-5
ASSLGGYGYT
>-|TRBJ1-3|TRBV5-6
ASSFSGTGGANGNTIY
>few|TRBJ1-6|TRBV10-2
ASTRASTGVNSPLH
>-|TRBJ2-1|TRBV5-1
ASSAGTSGYNEQF
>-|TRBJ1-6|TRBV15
ATSRDGGVWSPLH
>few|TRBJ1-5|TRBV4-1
ASSQEWGNQPQH
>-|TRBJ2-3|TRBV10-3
AISEFPPSTDTQY